This T cell receptor beta chain was sequenced in a study of control samples from healthy donors and cancer patients. Clones were sequenced by immunoSEQ multiplex PCR, and TCRdb holds only the in-frame ones, with some missing. Of some 150,000 clones detected, around 94% appear once; the ten largest clones hold 14%. Germline CDR1 MNHEY, CDR2 SVGAGI. V lost 5 bases to trimming and J lost 2 bases; unmatched junction nucleotides: 5. This CDR3 is built from 15 residues. The source is a man between 60 and 70 years old with colorectal cancer. The chain is built from TRBV6-5 and TRBJ1-5; 8 bases align to TRBD1. Source material: PBMCs. The CDR3 protein is CASSNRQGRNQPQHF. CDR3 in DNA: TGTGCCAGCAGTAACAGACAGGGGCGCAATCAGCCCCAGCATTTT.